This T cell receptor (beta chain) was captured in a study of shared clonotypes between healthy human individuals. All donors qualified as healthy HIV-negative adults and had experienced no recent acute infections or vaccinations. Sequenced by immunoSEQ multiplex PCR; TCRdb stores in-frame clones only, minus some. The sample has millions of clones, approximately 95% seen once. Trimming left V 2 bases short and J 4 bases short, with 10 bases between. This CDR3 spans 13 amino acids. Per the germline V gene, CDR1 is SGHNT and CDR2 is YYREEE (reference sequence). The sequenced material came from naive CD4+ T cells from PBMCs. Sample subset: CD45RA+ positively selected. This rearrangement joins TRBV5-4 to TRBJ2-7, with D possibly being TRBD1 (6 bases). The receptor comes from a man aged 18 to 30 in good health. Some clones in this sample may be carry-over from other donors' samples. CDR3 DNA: TGTGCCAGCAGCTTAGGACAGCATTACGAGCAGTACTTC. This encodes CASSLGQHYEQYF.